One sample yielded the 2 T cell receptor beta chains listed below, sequenced in a study of blood T cell repertoires in COVID-19. TCRdb keeps only in-frame clones here, not all; method: immunoSEQ multiplex PCR. In the table there are 120,000 to 150,000 clones, around 84% of which are singletons. The sequenced sample consisted of peripheral blood. The receptors here all came from a human donor in a cohort sampled during active COVID-19.

As DNA, the CDR3 is TGTGCCAGCAGTTACTCGAAGGGCGGGGTGAACACTGAAGCTTTCTTT. Its protein product is CASSYSKGGVNTEAFF. The chain combines TRBV6-2 or TRBV6-3 with TRBJ1-1; D remains unclear. Deletions cut 0 bases from V and 0 bases from J, with 11 bases between. Germline V CDR1 and CDR2: MNHEY, SVGEGT. The CDR3 has 16 amino acids.

The V and J genes are TRBV3-1 (or the pseudogene TRBV3-2) and TRBJ1-2; perhaps TRBD1 as D (5 bases). The CDR3 sequence is 14 residues long. In germline, CDR1 is LGHDT, CDR2 YNNKEL (reference sequence). The germline V and J ends were trimmed by 4 bases and 7 bases, with 16 bases remaining between them. This CDR3 reads CASSPAGDRGGYTF. The DNA for the CDR3 is TGTGCCAGCAGCCCTGCGGGGGACCGGGGTGGCTACACCTTC.